This T cell receptor (beta chain) came from a study of control samples from healthy donors and cancer patients. Here immunoSEQ multiplex PCR was the method, and the copy in TCRdb shows in-frame clones only, minus some. The table has about 130,000 clones, around 93% seen once. This clone has just a few counts. The CDR3 contains 14 residues. Trimming removed 5 bases at V and 1 base at J, with 9 bases between. CDR1 is MNHEY, CDR2 SMNVEV, per germline (reference sequence). The sequenced sample consisted of blood. The chain combines TRBV27 with TRBJ1-5; D call uncertain. The receptor was isolated from a man between 18 and 35 years old in good health. This CDR3 is CASSPGGSNQPQHF. DNA for the CDR3: TGTGCCAGCAGTCCAGGCGGAAGCAATCAGCCCCAGCATTTT.